The 19 T cell receptor beta chains given below trace back to one sample, sequenced in a study of OX40 agonist ivuxolimab in advanced cancers. Sequencing used immunoSEQ multiplex PCR; TCRdb keeps in-frame clones, though not all of them. This sample has over 35,000 clones, with around 89% found just once. The material sequenced was CD4+ or CD8+ T cells sorted from blood, taken in a trial of the OX40 agonist ivuxolimab. These receptors were obtained from an adult with an advanced solid tumor such as melanoma, head and neck, liver or kidney cancer.

This clone turned up a few times. J is TRBJ1-1 and V is TRBV5-1; D not resolved. Germline CDR1 reads SGHRS; CDR2 reads YFSETQ. The germline V and J ends were trimmed by 1 base and 1 base, with 8 bases remaining between them. CDR3 length equals 14 residues. In DNA, the CDR3 is TGCGCCAGCAGCTTGCTAACAGAGAACACTGAAGCTTTCTTT. Its translation is CASSLLTENTEAFF. Looking up the rest from reference TRBV5-1 and TRBJ1-1 gives the full variable domain: KAGVTQTPRYLIKTRGQQVTLSCSPISGHRSVSWYQQTPGQGLQFLFEYFSETQRNKGNFPGRFSGRQFSNSRSEMNVSTLELGDSALYLCASSLLTENTEAFFGQGTRLTVV.

The chain couples TRBV5-3 to TRBJ1-1; D is uncertain. TRBV5-3 is reported as an ORF; its role is uncertain. This CDR3 contains 14 residues. The germline V and J ends were trimmed by 2 bases and 3 bases, with 11 bases remaining between them. CDR3 residues: CARSFFLIDTEAFF. The CDR3 nucleotides read TGTGCCAGAAGCTTTTTCCTGATCGACACTGAAGCTTTCTTT.

This chain uses TRBV4-1 with TRBJ1-1, with a tentative D call TRBD1 (5 bases). The CDR3 runs to 14 residues. CDR1 and CDR2 from the germline V gene are MGHRA and YSYEKL. Trimming took off 0 bases at V and 3 bases at J, with 8 bases between the two ends. CDR3: CASSQEGGYTEAFF. The CDR3 nucleotides read TGCGCCAGCAGCCAAGAGGGGGGATACACTGAAGCTTTCTTT.

The genes are TRBV11-2 and TRBJ1-1; D gene uncertain. Germline V gene lookup returns CDR1 SGHAT and CDR2 FQNNGV. This CDR3 contains 16 residues. Trimming cost V 5 bases and J 5 bases, with 21 bases left between them. CDR3 in amino acids: CASSPPPDTLRTEAFF. CDR3 in DNA: TGTGCCAGCAGCCCGCCCCCAGACACCCTCAGGACTGAAGCTTTCTTT.

The chain uses TRBV2 and TRBJ1-5; possible D gene TRBD1, 5 bases. This CDR3 is 15 amino acids long. V lost 0 bases and J 5 bases, leaving 11 bases between the germline ends. Per germline, CDR1 SNHLY and CDR2 FYNNEI. CDR3 residues: CASSEAGGPHQPQHF. CDR3 coding DNA: TGTGCCAGCAGTGAAGCGGGGGGACCACATCAGCCCCAGCATTTT.

The rearrangement links TRBV28 to TRBJ2-3; a possible D gene is TRBD2 (5 bases). This CDR3 is built from 15 residues. Germline assignment: CDR1 MDHEN and CDR2 SYDVKM. Deletions cut 3 bases from V and 4 bases from J, with 14 bases between. The CDR3 region is CASSFVSNGADTQYF. CDR3 DNA sequence: TGTGCCAGCAGTTTTGTCTCTAACGGGGCAGATACGCAGTATTTT.

CDR3 protein: CASVLGTGAHEQYF. Here the CDR3 DNA reads TGCGCCAGCGTTCTCGGGACAGGGGCCCACGAGCAGTACTTC. V and J are TRBV5-1 and TRBJ2-7, with 10 bases identical to TRBD1. This CDR3 is 14 amino acids long. CDR1 and CDR2 (germline): SGHRS, YFSETQ. Trimming at V came to 7 bases and at J to 5 bases, leaving 9 bases not matched to a gene.

The chain joins TRBV5-6 to TRBJ1-5; unclear D gene. Germline-derived CDR1 and CDR2 are SGHDT and YYEEEE. The V gene lost 3 bases and the J gene lost 5 bases, with 12 bases spanning the gap. The CDR3 sequence is 14 residues long. CDR3 sequence (DNA): TGTGCCAGCAGCTCGTCATATGTCGATCAGCCCCAGCATTTT. Translation: CASSSSYVDQPQHF. The full variable domain, completed using reference TRBV5-6 and TRBJ1-5, is DAGVTQSPTHLIKTRGQQVTLRCSPKSGHDTVSWYQQALGQGPQFIFQYYEEEERQRGNFPDRFSGHQFPNYSSELNVNALLLGDSALYLCASSSSYVDQPQHFGDGTRLSIL.

The rearrangement links TRBV2 to TRBJ2-2; D unresolved. The CDR3 consists of 15 residues. Trimming stripped 3 bases from V and 1 base from J, with 9 bases between. Germline lookup yields CDR1 SNHLY and CDR2 FYNNEI. The DNA for the CDR3 is TGTGCCAGCAGTGAGGCCAGCAAGAACACCGGGGAGCTGTTTTTT. Protein sequence: CASSEASKNTGELFF.

This chain links TRBV6-1 with TRBJ2-2; D might be TRBD1 or TRBD2, each matching 5 bases. Per germline, CDR1 MNHNS and CDR2 SASEGT. The CDR3 loop spans 13 amino acids. V was trimmed by 3 bases and J by 10 bases, leaving 12 bases between them. As DNA, the CDR3 is TGTGCCAGCAGTGATTGGGGGTTCGTGGAGCTGTTTTTT. Translating it yields CASSDWGFVELFF.

The chain is built from TRBV14 and TRBJ2-1, with a weak D call TRBD2 (6 bases). CDR1 and CDR2 from the germline V gene are SGHDN and FVKESK. The CDR3 spans 16 residues. V dropped 2 bases and J dropped 0 bases, with 11 bases sitting between them. Here the CDR3 DNA reads TGTGCCAGCAGCCAATTGGGGGGATCCTCCTACAATGAGCAGTTCTTC. Its protein is CASSQLGGSSYNEQFF.

The V call is TRBV19, the J call TRBJ2-2, with D possibly being TRBD2 (6 bases). The CDR3 is 13 residues long. V was trimmed by 8 bases and J by 4 bases, leaving 11 bases between them. Looked up from germline, CDR1 is LNHDA and CDR2 is SQIVND (reference sequence). CDR3 DNA sequence: TGTGCCAGTGGGAGGTTACCCACCGGGGAGCTGTTTTTT. Its translation: CASGRLPTGELFF.

In this sample, this clone turned up once. This sequence joins TRBV5-4 and TRBJ2-7, with 7 nucleotides matching TRBD1. The germline CDR1 and CDR2 sequences are SGHNT and YYREEE (reference sequence). J lost 5 bases, V lost 4 bases, and 9 bases had no gene match. CDR3 length: 14 amino acids. CDR3 in DNA: TGTGCCAGCAGCAGGAACAGGGGTCAGGACGAGCAGTACTTC. Translating it yields CASSRNRGQDEQYF.

This chain connects TRBV19 to TRBJ2-2, with 12 bases lining up with TRBD1. V lost 6 bases and J lost 6; bases outside the gene matches: 5. CDR1 and CDR2 from the germline V gene are LNHDA and SQIVND (reference sequence). This CDR3 has 15 amino acids. The CDR3 is CASSGTGGSPGELFF. The CDR3 nucleotides are TGTGCCAGTAGCGGGACAGGGGGCTCCCCCGGGGAGCTGTTTTTT. The variable domain in full, completed from reference TRBV19 and TRBJ2-2, reads DGGITQSPKYLFRKEGQNVTLSCEQNLNHDAMYWYRQDPGQGLRLIYYSQIVNDFQKGDIAEGYSVSREKKESFPLTVTSAQKNPTAFYLCASSGTGGSPGELFFGEGSRLTVL.

The chain joins TRBV7-9 to TRBJ1-4, with a possible D match to TRBD1 (5 bases). The CDR3 is 14 residues long. Germline assignment: CDR1 SEHNR and CDR2 FQNEAQ (reference sequence). Between the trimmed V and J ends, which lost 4 bases and 3 bases, there was a span of 9 bases. The CDR3 DNA reads as TGTGCCAGCAGCTCCTCGGGGGCTAATGAAAAACTGTTTTTT. Its translation is CASSSSGANEKLFF.

The chain is built from TRBV29-1 and TRBJ1-2, with 7 bases that match TRBD1. The junction had 7 bases not matched to a gene; V was cut back by 7 bases and J by 8 bases. This CDR3 has 11 amino acids. The germline V gene encodes CDR1 SQVTM and CDR2 ANQGSEA. As DNA, the CDR3 is TGCAGCGCGGGACAGAGTACGGGCTACACCTTC. This encodes CSAGQSTGYTF.

V usage is TRBV7-2 and J usage is TRBJ2-7, with 9 bases that match TRBD1. Germline-derived CDR1 and CDR2 are SGHTA and FQGNSA. The CDR3 runs to 16 residues. The V segment lost 2 bases and the J segment 3 bases; nucleotides outside the gene matches: 8. The CDR3 sequence: CASSLISGQGYYEQYF. The CDR3 DNA is TGTGCCAGCAGCTTAATTTCTGGACAGGGGTACTACGAGCAGTACTTC.

This clone was found once. The DNA of the CDR3 is TGTGCCAGCTCACAGGCGGGGAGGTACAATGAGCAGTTCTTC. Its translation is CASSQAGRYNEQFF. The chain has TRBV18 and TRBJ2-1; the D gene is possibly TRBD2 (6 bases). Looked up from germline, CDR1 is KGHSH and CDR2 is LQKENI. Trimming removed 4 bases at V and 4 bases at J, with 11 bases between. This CDR3 comprises 14 residues.

This chain links TRBV7-3 with TRBJ2-1; 8 bases are a match to TRBD2. In germline, CDR1 is SGHTA, CDR2 FQGTGA. The CDR3 is 15 amino acids. With V trimmed by 4 bases and J by 5 bases, 7 bases remained unmatched. The CDR3: CASSSQRGTNNEQFF. For the CDR3, the DNA is TGTGCCAGCAGCTCCCAGCGGGGGACCAACAATGAGCAGTTCTTC. The complete variable domain, with remaining parts taken from reference TRBV7-3 and TRBJ2-1, reads GAGVSQTPSNKVTEKGKYVELRCDPISGHTALYWYRQSLGQGPEFLIYFQGTGAADDSGLPNDRFFAVRPEGSVSTLKIQRTERGDSAVYLCASSSQRGTNNEQFFGPGTRLTVL.